These 26 T cell receptor beta chains came from one sample sequenced in a study of blood T cell repertoires in COVID-19 (dated by TCRdb to about 2020). Libraries were made using the immunoSEQ multiplex PCR assay. Drawn from immuneACCESS, this table holds only the in-frame rearrangements with V and J called that TCRdb kept. Clones are partly lost; checked studies trace under half to an unresolved V gene and leave the rest unexplained. This sample is represented by about 260,000 clones; approximately 80% of them were singletons. In total, the top ten clones hold approximately 9% of the sample. Sequencing used peripheral blood. These receptors originate from a human donor in a cohort sampled during active COVID-19.

The rearrangement uses TRBV4-2 and TRBJ2-3; 7 positions match TRBD2. The CDR3 totals 19 residues. CDR1 is LGHNA and CDR2 is YNFKEQ in the germline V gene. V was pared by 0 bases and J by 10 bases, with 22 bases of the junction left unmatched. CDR3 amino acids: CASSQDPGIGGSRRSSQYF. For the CDR3, the DNA is TGTGCCAGCAGCCAAGATCCGGGGATCGGCGGGAGTCGGCGTTCTTCGCAGTATTTT.

The chain carries TRBV6-5 and TRBJ1-4; D possibly corresponds to TRBD1 (6 bases). V was shortened by 0 bases and J by 8 bases, with 16 bases between the two germline ends. Germline assignment: CDR1 MNHEY and CDR2 SVGAGI. This CDR3 region has 16 residues. The CDR3 DNA reads as TGTGCCAGCAGTTACTCGGTAGGGGGACAAGGAGAAAAACTGTTTTTT. This codes for CASSYSVGGQGEKLFF.

The chain recombines TRBV28 with TRBJ2-5, with D perhaps TRBD1 (6 bases). The CDR3 contains 15 residues. The V end lost 6 bases, the J end lost 5 bases, and 19 bases lay between the germline ends. Per the germline V gene, CDR1 is MDHEN and CDR2 is SYDVKM. The CDR3 is CASRSTGTRGETQYF. In DNA form, the CDR3 reads TGTGCCAGCAGGTCTACAGGGACGCGAGGGGAGACCCAGTACTTC.

In this sample, this clone turned up once. This chain connects TRBV5-1 to TRBJ2-6; a possible D gene is TRBD1 (6 bases). Germline loops: CDR1 SGHRS, CDR2 YFSETQ. The CDR3 runs to 16 residues. Deletions cut 0 bases from V and 1 base from J, with 8 bases between. The CDR3 DNA reads TGCGCCAGCAGCTTGGTACAGGGTTCTGGGGCCAACGTCCTGACTTTC. Amino acid sequence: CASSLVQGSGANVLTF. The full variable domain, with the rest looked up from reference TRBV5-1 and TRBJ2-6, is KAGVTQTPRYLIKTRGQQVTLSCSPISGHRSVSWYQQTPGQGLQFLFEYFSETQRNKGNFPGRFSGRQFSNSRSEMNVSTLELGDSALYLCASSLVQGSGANVLTFGAGSRLTVL.

A few counts support this clone. This chain links TRBV4-1 with TRBJ1-5; no reliable D call. CDR1 and CDR2 from the germline V gene are MGHRA and YSYEKL. The CDR3 spans 16 residues. The V and J ends lost 0 bases and 6 bases respectively, with 15 bases between them. The CDR3, as DNA: TGCGCCAGCAGCCAAGATATTAATCTCCGGGGTCAGCCCCAGCATTTT. Its protein is CASSQDINLRGQPQHF.

This clone was detected once. The chain recombines TRBV11-2 with TRBJ2-7; TRBD1 aligns across 8 bases. The germline CDR1 and CDR2 sequences are SGHAT and FQNNGV. The CDR3 length is 16 residues. Trimming at V came to 2 bases and at J to 10 bases, leaving 16 bases not matched to a gene. CDR3 DNA: TGTGCCAGCAGCTTAAAACCCACGGGACAGGTGGAGGGACAGTACTTC. Its protein is CASSLKPTGQVEGQYF.

This chain connects TRBV14 to TRBJ2-1; TRBD2 is a possible D gene (6 bases). The V end was cut by 4 bases, the J end by 2 bases, with 15 bases between. From germline, CDR1 is SGHDN and CDR2 FVKESK. The CDR3 has 16 amino acids. The CDR3: CASSPTRDLPYNEQFF. DNA for the CDR3: TGTGCCAGCAGCCCAACGCGGGACTTACCCTACAATGAGCAGTTCTTC.

The J gene is TRBJ1-5, the V gene TRBV19; 11 positions match TRBD1. Trimming at V came to 7 bases and at J to 5 bases, leaving 7 bases not matched to a gene. Per the germline V gene, CDR1 is LNHDA and CDR2 is SQIVND (reference sequence). The CDR3 spans 15 residues. The DNA for the CDR3 is TGTGCCAGTACAGGGACAGGGGGAGTATATCAGCCCCAGCATTTT. Translating gives CASTGTGGVYQPQHF.

The chain carries TRBV19 and TRBJ2-2; the match to TRBD1 covers 8 bases. Germline lookup yields CDR1 LNHDA and CDR2 SQIVND (reference sequence). V shed 6 bases and J 0 bases; nucleotides not matched to a gene: 9. This CDR3 contains 17 residues. The CDR3 nucleotides are TGTGCCAGTAGGCTCCTTGGACAGGGAGCGAACACCGGGGAGCTGTTTTTT. It yields the protein CASRLLGQGANTGELFF.

This rearrangement joins TRBV6-5 to TRBJ2-5, with TRBD2 identical over 9 bases. J lost 5 bases, V lost 0 bases, and 4 bases had no gene match. CDR1 and CDR2 (germline): MNHEY, SVGAGI. The CDR3 extends over 15 amino acids. This CDR3 reads CASSYSGTSSETQYF. The CDR3 DNA reads TGTGCCAGCAGTTACTCCGGGACTAGCTCCGAGACCCAGTACTTC.

The chain recombines TRBV2 with TRBJ2-1, with D possibly matching TRBD2 (6 bases). V lost 7 bases to trimming and J lost 0 bases, with 13 bases between them. The CDR3 totals 15 residues. Germline CDR1 is SNHLY and CDR2 is FYNNEI. The DNA of the CDR3 is TGTGCCAGCATCTGGGGACTTCACTCCTACAATGAGCAGTTCTTC. Translating it yields CASIWGLHSYNEQFF.

The CDR3 reads CASSGGQISNQPQHF. In DNA form, the CDR3 reads TGCGCCAGCAGTGGCGGTCAGATTAGCAATCAGCCCCAGCATTTT. This chain links TRBV10-2 with TRBJ1-5; D is ambiguous. This CDR3 comprises 15 residues. Germline values: CDR1 WSHSY, CDR2 SAAADI. V was pared by 4 bases and J by 0 bases, with 10 bases between.

This rearrangement joins TRBV29-1 to TRBJ1-3; 10 nucleotides match TRBD1. The CDR3 consists of 15 residues. Germline V lookup: CDR1 SQVTM, CDR2 ANQGSEA. Unmatched junction bases numbered 12, after V lost 7 bases and J lost 6 bases. DNA for the CDR3: TGCAGCGCCGCAACCGGGACAGGGGCTCCAAACACCATATATTTT. It encodes CSAATGTGAPNTIYF.

The chain joins TRBV12-2 to TRBJ2-7; the DNA was not used to check the table's D call, TRBD2. TRBV12-2 is a known pseudogene. The length of the CDR3 is 16 residues. Here the CDR3 reads CASRTRSGRNSYEQYF. The CDR3 DNA reads TGTGCAAGTCGCACCCGCAGCGGGAGAAACTCCTACGAGCAGTACTTC.

The rearrangement uses TRBV27 and TRBJ2-7, with a possible D match to TRBD1 (5 bases). CDR1 and CDR2 (germline): MNHEY, SMNVEV (reference sequence). The CDR3 spans 16 residues. V was pared by 6 bases and J by 2 bases, with 20 bases between. In DNA, the CDR3 is TGTGCCAGCAGCCCTCAACTCAGGGCAGGCGCCTACGAGCAGTACTTC. This sequence encodes CASSPQLRAGAYEQYF.

The chain joins TRBV28 to TRBJ1-6; the D is unclear. The CDR3 totals 15 residues. Germline CDR1 MDHEN, CDR2 SYDVKM. Trimming left V 3 bases short and J 10 bases short, with 16 bases between. The CDR3 protein is CASSLSAGEGSPLHF. CDR3 sequence (DNA): TGTGCCAGCAGTTTGTCCGCAGGAGAGGGCTCACCCCTCCACTTT.

The chain joins TRBV10-2 to TRBJ1-3, with D perhaps TRBD1 (5 bases). Trimming removed 8 bases from V and 1 base from J, with 6 bases in between. The germline V gene encodes CDR1 WSHSY and CDR2 SAAADI. CDR3 length: 12 amino acids. CDR3 residues: CASRGSGNTIYF. The CDR3 region has the DNA TGCGCCAGCCGGGGGTCTGGAAACACCATATATTTT.

This clone was counted between two and nine times. The chain joins TRBV4-1 to TRBJ1-5, with D possibly being TRBD1 (6 bases). The length of the CDR3 is 14 residues. Between the trimmed V and J ends, which lost 4 bases and 4 bases, there was a span of 11 bases. Germline CDR1 MGHRA, CDR2 YSYEKL. The CDR3 protein is CASSPWTVNQPQHF. The CDR3 coding sequence is TGCGCCAGCAGCCCTTGGACAGTGAATCAGCCCCAGCATTTT.

The chain carries TRBV4-2 and TRBJ1-6; unclear D gene. CDR1 LGHNA and CDR2 YNFKEQ come from the germline V gene. The ends were cut back, 4 bases at V and 7 bases at J, with 14 bases in the middle. There are 15 residues in the CDR3. CDR3 residues: CASSPNRALNSPLHF. The CDR3 DNA reads TGTGCCAGCAGCCCCAACAGAGCTCTCAATTCACCCCTCCACTTT.

The chain links TRBV10-3 to TRBJ1-1, with D possibly being TRBD1 (6 bases). With 0 bases removed from V and 3 bases from J, the gap between germline ends came to 8 bases. The CDR3 is 14 amino acids. Germline lookup yields CDR1 ENHRY and CDR2 SYGVKD. The CDR3 DNA reads as TGTGCCATCAGTGAGTCGACAGGTTACACTGAAGCTTTCTTT. Translating it yields CAISESTGYTEAFF.

V is TRBV28 and J is TRBJ2-1, with 9 nucleotides matching TRBD2. CDR3 length: 14 amino acids. Germline V gene data show CDR1 as MDHEN and CDR2 as SYDVKM. V trimming: 7 bases; J trimming: 4 bases; junction bases outside the gene matches: 5. This CDR3 is CASKASGVYNEQFF. As DNA, the CDR3 is TGTGCCAGCAAGGCTAGCGGGGTATACAATGAGCAGTTCTTC.

This chain connects TRBV19 to TRBJ2-7; 7 nucleotides align to TRBD1. Germline V gene data show CDR1 as LNHDA and CDR2 as SQIVND (reference sequence). CDR3 size: 13 residues. V lost 5 bases, J lost 6 bases, and 7 bases stayed unmatched. The CDR3 region is CASSPLQGFEQYF. The CDR3 region has the DNA TGTGCCAGTAGTCCTTTACAGGGGTTCGAGCAGTACTTC.

This chain connects TRBV18 to TRBJ1-2; 8 nucleotides match TRBD1. This CDR3 spans 15 amino acids. Germline lookup yields CDR1 KGHSH and CDR2 LQKENI. V gave up 3 bases and J gave up 3 bases; unmatched junction bases: 6. CDR3 sequence reads: CASSPETGGDYGYTF. DNA for the CDR3: TGTGCCAGCTCACCCGAAACAGGGGGTGACTATGGCTACACCTTC.

The rearrangement uses TRBV15 and TRBJ1-4; D remains unclear. Germline V gene lookup returns CDR1 LNHNV and CDR2 YYDKDF (reference sequence). V was cut by 5 bases and J by 8 bases, with 15 bases left in between. This CDR3 has 14 amino acids. Written as DNA, the CDR3 is TGTGCCACCAGCCCTCTCCCGGGAGGAGAAAAACTGTTTTTT. It encodes CATSPLPGGEKLFF.

The sample holds one count of this clone. The chain links TRBV9 to TRBJ1-1; 7 bases align to TRBD1. The CDR3 sequence is 15 residues long. Trimming removed 4 bases from V and 1 base from J; junction bases left unmatched: 7. Germline V gene data show CDR1 as SGDLS and CDR2 as YYNGEE. This CDR3 reads CASSTPDRANTEAFF. The CDR3 nucleotides read TGTGCCAGCAGCACCCCAGACAGGGCGAACACTGAAGCTTTCTTT.

This chain joins TRBV15 and TRBJ1-5; 9 nucleotides agree with TRBD1. Germline lookup yields CDR1 LNHNV and CDR2 YYDKDF (reference sequence). The CDR3 length is 15 residues. V was clipped by 5 bases and J by 2 bases; unmatched bases: 4. CDR3 residues: CATSQRTGGNQPQHF. The DNA of the CDR3 is TGTGCCACCAGCCAACGGACAGGGGGCAATCAGCCCCAGCATTTT.